The 8 T cell receptor beta chains presented below share a single source sample, sequenced in a study of T cells in Graves' hyperthyroidism and ophthalmopathy. TCR beta CDR3 regions were amplified from RNA. The TCR CDR3 first-round RT-PCR relied on the HTBI primer set. One entry per CDR3 protein, called by TCRdb with MiXCR from the multiplex PCR reads. The table has hundreds of thousands of distinct CDR3 sequences, 13% to 15% seen once. The specimen sequenced was blood. The receptors derive from a woman aged 45-65 years with Graves' ophthalmopathy.

This clonotype came up many times. The V call is TRBV5-5, the J call TRBJ2-3, with TRBD1 matching over 9 bases. The length of the CDR3 is 17 residues. Trimming removed 4 bases from V and 4 bases from J; junction bases left unmatched: 13. The germline gives CDR1 SGHKS, CDR2 YYEKEE (reference sequence). The CDR3 DNA follows: TGTGCCAGCAGCCCTAGAGACAGGGGGGGAATTCCAGATACGCAGTATTTT. Residues: CASSPRDRGGIPDTQYF. The entire variable domain, with the rest obtained from reference TRBV5-5 and TRBJ2-3, is as follows: DAGVTQSPTHLIKTRGQQVTLRCSPISGHKSVSWYQQVLGQGPQFIFQYYEKEERGRGNFPDRFSARQFPNYSSELNVNALLLGDSALYLCASSPRDRGGIPDTQYFGPGTRLTVL.

This clonotype was detected ten times or more. The chain joins TRBV2 to TRBJ1-1, with 9 bases aligning to TRBD1. In germline, CDR1 is SNHLY, CDR2 FYNNEI. V lost 3 bases and J lost 5; bases outside the gene matches: 4. The CDR3 loop spans 14 amino acids. CDR3 amino acids: CASSDHRGRTEAFF. In nucleotides, the CDR3 is TGTGCCAGCAGTGACCACAGGGGGCGGACTGAAGCTTTCTTT. The complete variable domain, with remaining parts taken from reference TRBV2 and TRBJ1-1, reads EPEVTQTPSHQVTQMGQEVILRCVPISNHLYFYWYRQILGQKVEFLVSFYNNEISEKSEIFDDQFSVERPDGSNFTLKIRSTKLEDSAMYFCASSDHRGRTEAFFGQGTRLTVV.

This clonotype has just a few counts. The chain is built from TRBV6-2 or TRBV6-3 and TRBJ2-1; 8 nucleotides match TRBD2. Germline values: CDR1 MNHEY, CDR2 SVGEGT. CDR3 length equals 15 residues. V was pared by 5 bases and J by 4 bases, with 7 bases of the junction left unmatched. This CDR3 reads CASSQLADRYNEQFF. The CDR3 DNA sequence: TGTGCCAGCAGTCAACTAGCGGACCGATACAATGAGCAGTTCTTC.

This clonotype was seen many times. The chain employs TRBV12-3 or TRBV12-4 and TRBJ2-1; D may correspond to TRBD1 or TRBD2 (5 bases each). The length of the CDR3 is 12 residues. Trimming pared 6 bases from V and 8 bases from J, leaving 11 bases between. The CDR3 coding sequence is TGTGCCAGCAGGGGACCGAAAGATGAGCAGTTCTTC. It translates to CASRGPKDEQFF.

The chain couples TRBV25-1 to TRBJ2-6, with D maybe TRBD1 (6 bases). V lost 4 bases, J lost 0 bases, and 13 bases lay in between. Looked up from germline, CDR1 is MGHDK and CDR2 is SYGVNS. The CDR3 extends over 17 amino acids. The CDR3 reads CASSGWGQYSGANVLTF. CDR3 nucleotide sequence: TGTGCCAGCAGTGGATGGGGGCAATACTCTGGGGCCAACGTCCTGACTTTC.

This clonotype occurred a few times. The rearrangement uses TRBV10-3 and TRBJ2-5; D call uncertain. Germline CDR1 and CDR2: ENHRY and SYGVKD. This CDR3 contains 11 residues. Between the trimmed V and J ends, which lost 3 bases and 7 bases, there was a span of 6 bases. CDR3 in amino acids: CAISDRGTQYF. CDR3 nucleotides: TGTGCCATCAGTGATCGCGGGACCCAGTACTTC.

This clonotype was seen at least ten times. The chain combines TRBV6-2 or TRBV6-3 with TRBJ1-5; no clear D. The CDR3 runs 15 residues. Trimming removed 0 bases from V and 4 bases from J, with 10 bases in between. Germline V gene sequence: CDR1 MNHEY, CDR2 SVGEGT. The CDR3 DNA follows: TGTGCCAGCAGTTACTCTAGCAGTATTAATCAGCCCCAGCATTTT. Protein: CASSYSSSINQPQHF.

About this clonotype: A junction end diverges from the germline sequence, so it may reflect a read error. V gene TRBV7-7 combines with J gene TRBJ2-5, with D perhaps TRBD2 (6 bases). Germline V lookup: CDR1 SSHAT, CDR2 FNYEAQ (reference sequence). CDR3 size: 14 residues. The CDR3 sequence is CASSPGGRWETQYF. The CDR3 DNA reads TGTGCTAGCAGCCCGGGTGGGAGGTGGGAGACCCAGTACTTC.